This T cell receptor beta chain was found in a study of blood T cell repertoires in COVID-19. Study details: Sites across the United States, Italy and Spain contributed samples from acute and convalescent COVID-19. Sample material is recorded as cDNA or gDNA derived from T cells, B-cell-depleted T cells, or PBMCs.

The germline V and J ends were trimmed by 2 bases and 6 bases, with 9 bases remaining between them. This CDR3 has 13 amino acids. CDR1 and CDR2 from the germline V gene are SGHRS and YFSETQ. Study processing details: Reference gene primer amplification yielded estimated nucleated cell counts. Some clones are missing from TCRdb's copy, which holds only in-frame ones; the method was immunoSEQ multiplex PCR. V and J calls and clone size follow that table, whereas D and trimming were derived from the DNA. The repertoire holds a few hundred thousand clones, less than 90% seen once, with about 2.2% in the top ten.

Sequenced: peripheral blood. The TCR originated in a woman aged 50 to 60 with acute or convalescent COVID-19. The chain has TRBV5-1 and TRBJ1-5; D is unresolved. The CDR3 DNA sequence: TGCGCCAGCAGCTTCGGTCCCGGTCAGCCCCAGCATTTT. This sequence encodes CASSFGPGQPQHF.